The TCR beta chain under discussion was sequenced for a study of blood T cells in healthy people across ages. Study findings and constraints: Across samples, TCR beta diversity tracked strongly with naive T cell percentage. The authors considered diversity estimates from one million T cells to be underestimates.

Combining a sample-barcoded 5' primer with a J-beta primer mix, a second PCR ran for roughly 7 to 12 cycles. Each cDNA molecule was tagged by a template-switch adaptor that had 12 random nucleotides. TCRdb redid the calling of the 5' RACE reads with MiXCR, one entry per CDR3 protein. The repertoire holds almost 800,000 distinct CDR3 sequences, with 58% as singletons. PBMCs, at least 6.5 million per sample, were isolated. With respect to this clonotype: The antigen is undetermined.

The J segment lost 10 bases and the V segment lost 1 base, leaving 4 bases of the junction unmatched. The CDR3 runs to 15 residues. The germline V gene has CDR1 SGHAT and CDR2 FQDESV (reference sequence). The chain joins TRBV11-1 to TRBJ2-1; 13 nucleotides align to TRBD2. The receptor's source is a man younger than 40 in good health. Sequencing used blood. CDR3 region: CASSLDETSGREQFF. In nucleotides, the CDR3 is TGTGCCAGCAGCTTAGACGAGACTAGCGGGAGGGAGCAGTTCTTC.